The text below deals with one TCR beta chain. The CDR3 length is 13 residues. Unmatched junction bases numbered 2, after V lost 5 bases and J lost 3 bases. Germline loops: CDR1 SGHTA, CDR2 FQGTGA. The sample originates from a study of technical replicates of blood from a handful of donors. Assay: immunoSEQ multiplex PCR; the TCRdb copy retains only in-frame clones and omits some. The data contain around 79,000 clones, 94% of them seen just once; the ten biggest clones take up about 0.24%. Material for sequencing was T cells isolated from PBMCs. The receptor was derived from a human donor in good health. V is TRBV7-3 and J is TRBJ2-3; TRBD1 aligns across 7 bases. The CDR3 loop is CASSQDRTDTQYF. CDR3 in DNA: TGTGCCAGCAGCCAGGACAGGACAGATACGCAGTATTTT. Complete variable domain (other parts from reference TRBV7-3 and TRBJ2-3): GAGVSQTPSNKVTEKGKYVELRCDPISGHTALYWYRQSLGQGPEFLIYFQGTGAADDSGLPNDRFFAVRPEGSVSTLKIQRTERGDSAVYLCASSQDRTDTQYFGPGTRLTVL.